This is a list of T cell receptor beta chains from one sample in a study of cytomegalovirus exposure and HLA in healthy donors. The repertoire was sequenced with immunoSEQ multiplex PCR; TCRdb's copy has only in-frame clones and lacks some. The sample contains about 170,000 clones, over 70% of which appear only once. Material: PBMCs. The source is a female donor in good health and CMV-seronegative. Each CDR3 is given with its conserved first and last residue. The order of the fields is V gene, CDR3 protein.

TRBV28 CASSLTSGRFDTQYF
TRBV29-1 CSVLSGDEKLFF
TRBV5-1 CASSPPGVNTEAFF
TRBV18 CASSPRGTGEYQPQHF
TRBV7-8 CASSPRGGAYYGYTF
TRBV5-1 CASSSGRATNEKLFF
TRBV19 CASSSSGTRYEQYF
TRBV6-4 CASRMRTGPYEQYF
TRBV10-3 CAISPQGANTEAFF
TRBV15 CATSRETGGVVEKLFF
TRBV6-5 CASSPGHLGGTEAFF
TRBV7-2 CASSLNTGTNEKLFF
TRBV7-9 CASSTTDRLGTQYF
TRBV28 CASSLMGQGGNYGYTF
TRBV2 CASSEARAGGRFF
TRBV30 CAWSAKGRGISNQPQHF
TRBV19 CASRITQLNTGELFF
TRBV7-6 CASSPRQGANTGELFF
TRBV21-1 CASSKEAGGQFNEKLFF
TRBV2 CASSEGGLNQPQHF
TRBV7-6 CASSLRREKSNEQFF
TRBV30 CAWSVQTEAFF
TRBV11-2 CASSLGQGANEKLFF
TRBV30 CAWSLSSYGYTF
TRBV7-9 CASSLESGATEAFF
TRBV7-9 CASSLQGFGTEAFF